This TCR beta chain was profiled in a study of T cell responses to AZD1222 COVID-19 vaccine. Study-wide points: Regions 160-218 and 743-854 dominated among vaccine-associated CD4 TCRs spanning spike.

V was trimmed by 7 bases and J by 4 bases, leaving 10 bases between them. The CDR3 is made up of 12 amino acids. CDR1 is SNHLY and CDR2 is FYNNEI in the germline V gene. Profiled with immunoSEQ multiplex PCR; TCRdb holds only in-frame clones, not every one. This repertoire shows approximately 140,000 clones, about 95% found once; its top ten account for about 1.3%. Comments on this clone: Its antigen is undetermined.

The specimen was peripheral blood, collected on day 0 of AZD1222 vaccination. This chain uses TRBV2 with TRBJ1-2; D unclear. This clonotype was obtained from an adult in good health. For the CDR3, the DNA is TGTGCCAGCACTGGGAGTTTCTATGGCTACACCTTC. It translates to CASTGSFYGYTF.